This T cell receptor beta chain was profiled in a study of response to subunit inactivated influenza vaccine. General study results and limits: New T cells are recruited in small numbers by each seasonal influenza vaccination, according to the authors' suggestion.

CDR1 is SGHTA and CDR2 is FQGNSA in the germline V gene. The CDR3 contains 14 residues. V lost 5 bases to trimming and J lost 3 bases; unmatched junction nucleotides: 6. This clonotype has more than one count but fewer than ten. Its matching antigen is unknown. TCRdb re-called the RT-PCR reads with MiXCR, one entry per CDR3 protein. Here the sample spans a few hundred thousand distinct CDR3 sequences, approximately 7.2% being singletons. This specimen consisted of PBMCs from blood, obtained 23 months after vaccination. The clonotype comes from a man aged 45-69 years who received an inactivated influenza vaccine. V is TRBV7-2 and J is TRBJ1-2, with 7 nucleotides matching TRBD1. CDR3 protein: CASSRGQAHYGYTF. The CDR3 DNA sequence: TGTGCCAGCAGCCGCGGACAGGCACACTATGGCTACACCTTC.